This T cell receptor (beta chain) came from a study of blood T cell repertoires in COVID-19. Study context: Acute-phase and convalescent COVID-19 samples originated in the United States, Italy and Spain.

In the original analysis: Cell counts per sample came from amplifying reference gene primers. Some clones are missing from TCRdb's copy, which holds only in-frame ones; the method was immunoSEQ multiplex PCR. Clonal size and the V and J genes are those of that table, whereas D and trimming came from the DNA. The data contain about 86,000 clones, approximately 82% of them singletons. This clone occurred once. The CDR3 has 13 amino acids. Germline V gene data show CDR1 as WNHNN and CDR2 as SYGVQD (reference sequence). V was trimmed by 5 bases and J by 11 bases, leaving 13 bases between them. The sequenced sample consisted of peripheral blood. V usage is TRBV10-1 and J usage is TRBJ1-6, with D possibly TRBD1 on 6 matching bases. The source is a woman of 80 years or more with acute or convalescent COVID-19. CDR3 region: CASSTGLSTPLHF. CDR3 sequence (DNA): TGCGCCAGCAGTACAGGGTTATCAACACCCCTCCACTTT.